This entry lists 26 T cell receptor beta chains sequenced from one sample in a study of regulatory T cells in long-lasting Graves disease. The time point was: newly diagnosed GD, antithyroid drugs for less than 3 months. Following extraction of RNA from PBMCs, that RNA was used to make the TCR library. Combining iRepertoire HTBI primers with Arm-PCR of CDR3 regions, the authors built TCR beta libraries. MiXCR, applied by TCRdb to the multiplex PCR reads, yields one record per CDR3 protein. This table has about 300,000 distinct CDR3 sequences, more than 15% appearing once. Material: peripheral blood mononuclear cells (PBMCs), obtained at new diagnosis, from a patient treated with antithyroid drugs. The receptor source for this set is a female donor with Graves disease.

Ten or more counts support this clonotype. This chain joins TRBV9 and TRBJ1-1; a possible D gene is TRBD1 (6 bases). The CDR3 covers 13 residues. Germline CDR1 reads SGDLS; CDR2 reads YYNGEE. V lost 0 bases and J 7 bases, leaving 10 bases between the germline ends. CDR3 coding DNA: TGTGCCAGCAGCGTAGAGGGGGGGGTTGAAGCTTTCTTT. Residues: CASSVEGGVEAFF. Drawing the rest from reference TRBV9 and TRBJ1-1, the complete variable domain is DSGVTQTPKHLITATGQRVTLRCSPRSGDLSVYWYQQSLDQGLQFLIQYYNGEERAKGNILERFSAQQFPDLHSELNLSSLELGDSALYFCASSVEGGVEAFFGQGTRLTVV.

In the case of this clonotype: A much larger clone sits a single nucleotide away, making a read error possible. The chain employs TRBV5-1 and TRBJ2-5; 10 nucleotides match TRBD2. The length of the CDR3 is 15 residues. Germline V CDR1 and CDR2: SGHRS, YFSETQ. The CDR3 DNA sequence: TGCGCCAGCAGCTTGGCAGCGGGAGGGCTTGAGATCCAGTACTTC. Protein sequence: CASSLAAGGLEIQYF.

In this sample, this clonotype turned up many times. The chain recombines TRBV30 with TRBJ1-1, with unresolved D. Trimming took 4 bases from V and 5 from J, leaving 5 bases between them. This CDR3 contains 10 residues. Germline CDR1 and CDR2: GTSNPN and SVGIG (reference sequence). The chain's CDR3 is CAWTRTEAFF. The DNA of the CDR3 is TGTGCCTGGACGAGGACTGAAGCTTTCTTT. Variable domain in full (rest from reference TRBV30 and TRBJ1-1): SQTIHQWPATLVQPVGSPLSLECTVEGTSNPNLYWYRQAAGRGLQLLFYSVGIGQISSEVPQNLSASRPQDRQFILSSKKLLLSDSGFYLCAWTRTEAFFGQGTRLTVV.

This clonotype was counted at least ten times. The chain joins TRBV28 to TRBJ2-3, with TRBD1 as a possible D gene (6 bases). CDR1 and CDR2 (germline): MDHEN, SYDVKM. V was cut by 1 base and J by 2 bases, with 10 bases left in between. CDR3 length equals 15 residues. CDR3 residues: CASSLLDSFTDTQYF. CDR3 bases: TGTGCCAGCAGTTTATTGGACAGCTTCACAGATACGCAGTATTTT.

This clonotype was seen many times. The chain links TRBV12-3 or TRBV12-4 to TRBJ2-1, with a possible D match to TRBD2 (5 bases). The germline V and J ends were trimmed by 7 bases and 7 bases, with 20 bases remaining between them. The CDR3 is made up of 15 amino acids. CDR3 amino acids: CASTGPPLWENEQFF. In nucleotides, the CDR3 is TGTGCCAGCACCGGTCCCCCCCTTTGGGAGAATGAGCAGTTCTTC.

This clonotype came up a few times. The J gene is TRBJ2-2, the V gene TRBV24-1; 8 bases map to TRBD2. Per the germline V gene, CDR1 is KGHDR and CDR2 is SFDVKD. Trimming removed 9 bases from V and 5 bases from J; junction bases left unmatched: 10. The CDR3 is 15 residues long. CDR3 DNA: TGTGCCACCGGTTACGGGGGCGGGAGGACCGGGGAGCTGTTTTTT. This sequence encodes CATGYGGGRTGELFF.

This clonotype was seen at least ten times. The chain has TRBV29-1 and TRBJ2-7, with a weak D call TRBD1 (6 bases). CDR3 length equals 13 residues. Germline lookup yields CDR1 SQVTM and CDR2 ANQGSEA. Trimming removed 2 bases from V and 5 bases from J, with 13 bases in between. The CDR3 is CSVERQERHEQYF. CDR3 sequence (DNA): TGCAGCGTTGAAAGACAGGAGAGGCACGAGCAGTACTTC.

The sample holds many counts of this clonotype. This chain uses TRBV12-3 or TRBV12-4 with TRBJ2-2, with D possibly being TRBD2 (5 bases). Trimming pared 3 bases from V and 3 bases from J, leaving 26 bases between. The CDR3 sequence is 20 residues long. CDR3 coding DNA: TGTGCCAGCAGTTTGATGCGGTGGCTAGCTCCCGGGCTGGACACCGGGGAGCTGTTTTTT. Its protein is CASSLMRWLAPGLDTGELFF.

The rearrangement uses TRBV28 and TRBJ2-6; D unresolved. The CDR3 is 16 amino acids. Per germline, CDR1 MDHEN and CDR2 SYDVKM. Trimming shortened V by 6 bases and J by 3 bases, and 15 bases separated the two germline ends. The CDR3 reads CASSRPTKGGANVLTF. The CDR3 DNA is TGTGCCAGCAGCCGACCAACTAAGGGTGGGGCCAACGTCCTGACTTTC.

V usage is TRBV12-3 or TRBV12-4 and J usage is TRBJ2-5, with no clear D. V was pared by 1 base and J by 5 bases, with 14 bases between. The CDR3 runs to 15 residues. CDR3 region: CASSLDGNGWETQYF. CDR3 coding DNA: TGTGCCAGCAGTTTAGACGGCAACGGCTGGGAGACCCAGTACTTC.

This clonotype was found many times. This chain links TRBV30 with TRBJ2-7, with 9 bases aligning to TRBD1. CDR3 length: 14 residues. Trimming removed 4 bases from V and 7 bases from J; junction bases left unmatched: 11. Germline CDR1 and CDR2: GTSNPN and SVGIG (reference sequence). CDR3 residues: CAWKTGTGKEEQYF. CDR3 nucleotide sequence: TGTGCCTGGAAAACCGGGACAGGGAAGGAAGAGCAGTACTTC.

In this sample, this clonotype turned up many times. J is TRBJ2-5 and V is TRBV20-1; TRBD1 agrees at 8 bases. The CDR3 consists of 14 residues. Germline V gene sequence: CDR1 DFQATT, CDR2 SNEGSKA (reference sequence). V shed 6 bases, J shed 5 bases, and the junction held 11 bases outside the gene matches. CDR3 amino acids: CSAQDRVAGETQYF. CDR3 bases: TGCAGTGCCCAGGACAGGGTCGCGGGGGAGACCCAGTACTTC.

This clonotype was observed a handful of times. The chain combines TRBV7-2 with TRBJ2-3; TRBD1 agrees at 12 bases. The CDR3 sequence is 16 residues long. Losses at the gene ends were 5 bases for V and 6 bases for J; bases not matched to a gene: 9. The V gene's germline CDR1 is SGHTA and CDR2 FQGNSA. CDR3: CASSRFPGTGGDTQYF. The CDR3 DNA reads TGTGCCAGCAGCCGGTTTCCCGGGACAGGGGGCGATACGCAGTATTTT.

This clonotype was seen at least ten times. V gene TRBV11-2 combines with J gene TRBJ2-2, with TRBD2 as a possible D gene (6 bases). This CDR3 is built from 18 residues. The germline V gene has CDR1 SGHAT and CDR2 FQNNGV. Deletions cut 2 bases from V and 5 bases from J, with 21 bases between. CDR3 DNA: TGTGCCAGCAGCTTACGGAGCTTTTCATCGGGGGTTACCGGGGAGCTGTTTTTT. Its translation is CASSLRSFSSGVTGELFF.

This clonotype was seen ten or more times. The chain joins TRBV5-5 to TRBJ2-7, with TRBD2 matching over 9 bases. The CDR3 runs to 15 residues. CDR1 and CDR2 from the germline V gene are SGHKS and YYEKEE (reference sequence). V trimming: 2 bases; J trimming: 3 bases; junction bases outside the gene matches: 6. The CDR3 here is CASSFLAGGIYEQYF. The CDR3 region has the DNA TGTGCCAGCAGCTTTCTGGCGGGGGGGATCTACGAGCAGTACTTC.

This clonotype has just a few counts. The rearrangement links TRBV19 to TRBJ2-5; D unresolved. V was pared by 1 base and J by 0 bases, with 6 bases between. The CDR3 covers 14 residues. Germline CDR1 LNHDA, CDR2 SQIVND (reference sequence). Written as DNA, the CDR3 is TGTGCCAGTAGTATAGGGACGGACCAAGAGACCCAGTACTTC. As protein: CASSIGTDQETQYF.

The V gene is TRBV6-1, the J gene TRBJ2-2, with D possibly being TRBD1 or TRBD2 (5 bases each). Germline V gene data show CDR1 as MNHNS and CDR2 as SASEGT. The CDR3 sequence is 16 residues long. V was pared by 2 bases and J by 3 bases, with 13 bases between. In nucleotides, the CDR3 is TGTGCCAGCAGTGAACGGACTTTGGGGGACACCGGGGAGCTGTTTTTT. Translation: CASSERTLGDTGELFF.

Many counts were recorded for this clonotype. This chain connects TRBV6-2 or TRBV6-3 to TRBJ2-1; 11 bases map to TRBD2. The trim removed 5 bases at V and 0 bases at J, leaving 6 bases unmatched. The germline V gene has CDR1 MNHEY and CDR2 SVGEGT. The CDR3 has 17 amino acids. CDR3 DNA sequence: TGTGCCAGCAGTAAACTAGCGGGAGCGGGCTCCTACAATGAGCAGTTCTTC. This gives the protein CASSKLAGAGSYNEQFF.

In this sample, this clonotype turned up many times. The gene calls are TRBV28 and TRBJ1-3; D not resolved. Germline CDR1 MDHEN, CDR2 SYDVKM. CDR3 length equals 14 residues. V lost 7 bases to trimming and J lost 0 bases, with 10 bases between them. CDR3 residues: CASMERLSGNTIYF. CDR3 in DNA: TGTGCCAGCATGGAGCGACTCTCTGGAAACACCATATATTTT.

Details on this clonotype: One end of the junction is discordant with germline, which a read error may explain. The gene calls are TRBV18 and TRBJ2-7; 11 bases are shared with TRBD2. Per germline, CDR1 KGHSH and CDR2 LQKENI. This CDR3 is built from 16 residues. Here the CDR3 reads CASSPTAATSGNHQCF. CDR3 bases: TGTGCCAGCTCACCAACGGCCGCGACTAGCGGGAACCACCAGTGCTTC.

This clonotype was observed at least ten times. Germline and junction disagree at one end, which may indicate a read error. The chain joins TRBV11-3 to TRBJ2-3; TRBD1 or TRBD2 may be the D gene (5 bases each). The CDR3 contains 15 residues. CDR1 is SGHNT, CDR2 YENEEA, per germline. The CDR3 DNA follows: TGTGCCAGCAGCTGGGAAGGGGCTAGCACAGGTACGCAGTATTTT. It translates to CASSWEGASTGTQYF.

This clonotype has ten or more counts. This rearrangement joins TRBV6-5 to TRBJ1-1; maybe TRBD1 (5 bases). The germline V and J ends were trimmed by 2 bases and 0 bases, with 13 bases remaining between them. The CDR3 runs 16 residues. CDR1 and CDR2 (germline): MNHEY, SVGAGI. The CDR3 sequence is CASSYPRGLMNTEAFF. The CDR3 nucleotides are TGTGCCAGCAGTTACCCAAGGGGCCTCATGAACACTGAAGCTTTCTTT.

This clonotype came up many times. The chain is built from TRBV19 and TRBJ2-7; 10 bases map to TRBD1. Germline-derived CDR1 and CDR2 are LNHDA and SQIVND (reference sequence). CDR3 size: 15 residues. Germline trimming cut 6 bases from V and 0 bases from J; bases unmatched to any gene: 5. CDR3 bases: TGTGCCAGTAGCTCGGGACAGGGGAGCTCCTACGAGCAGTACTTC. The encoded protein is CASSSGQGSSYEQYF.

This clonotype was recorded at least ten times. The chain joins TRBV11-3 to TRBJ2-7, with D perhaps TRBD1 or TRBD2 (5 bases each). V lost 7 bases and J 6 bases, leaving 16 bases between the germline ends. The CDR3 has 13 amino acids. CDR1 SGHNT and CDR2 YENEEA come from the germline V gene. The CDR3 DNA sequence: TGTGCCAGCACGGGACCGCTTTCGAGCGAGCAGTACTTC. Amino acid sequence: CASTGPLSSEQYF.

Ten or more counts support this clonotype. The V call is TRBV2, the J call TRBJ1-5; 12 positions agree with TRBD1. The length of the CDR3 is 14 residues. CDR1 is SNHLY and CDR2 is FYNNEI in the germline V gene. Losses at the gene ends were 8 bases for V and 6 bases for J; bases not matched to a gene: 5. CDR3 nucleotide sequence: TGTGCCAGCGGGGACAGGGGGCGAGGTCAGCCCCAGCATTTT. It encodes CASGDRGRGQPQHF.

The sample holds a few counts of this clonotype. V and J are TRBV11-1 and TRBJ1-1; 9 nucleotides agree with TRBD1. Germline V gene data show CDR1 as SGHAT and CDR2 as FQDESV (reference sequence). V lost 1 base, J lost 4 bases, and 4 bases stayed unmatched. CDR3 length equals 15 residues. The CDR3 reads CASSLGDRVITEAFF. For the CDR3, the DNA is TGTGCCAGCAGCTTAGGGGACAGGGTGATCACTGAAGCTTTCTTT.